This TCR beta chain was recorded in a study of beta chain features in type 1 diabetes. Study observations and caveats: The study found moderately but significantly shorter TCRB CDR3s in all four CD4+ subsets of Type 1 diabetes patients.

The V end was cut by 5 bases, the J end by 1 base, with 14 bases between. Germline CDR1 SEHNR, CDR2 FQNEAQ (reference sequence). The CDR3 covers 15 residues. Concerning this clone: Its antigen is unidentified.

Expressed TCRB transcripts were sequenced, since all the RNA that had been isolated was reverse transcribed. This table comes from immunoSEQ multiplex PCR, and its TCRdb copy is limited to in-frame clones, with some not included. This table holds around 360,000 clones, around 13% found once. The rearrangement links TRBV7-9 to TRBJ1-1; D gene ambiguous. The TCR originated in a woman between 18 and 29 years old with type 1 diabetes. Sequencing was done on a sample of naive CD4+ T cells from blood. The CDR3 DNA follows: TGTGCCAGCAGCCCCCATCCCCAGGAGAACACTGAAGCTTTCTTT. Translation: CASSPHPQENTEAFF.